This passage covers 12 T cell receptor beta chains from one sample sequenced in a study of graft-versus-host responses after intestinal transplantation. Sequenced by immunoSEQ multiplex PCR; TCRdb stores in-frame clones only, minus some. This table holds 80,000 to 100,000 clones, under 90% found once. No cognate antigen is known for these TCRs. Sequencing used unstimulated CD4+ T cells sorted from spleen or lymph node cells, obtained before intestinal transplant. The receptors stem from a human donor who received an intestinal transplant.

V and J are TRBV10-1 and TRBJ2-5; TRBD1 agrees at 8 bases. Unmatched junction bases numbered 8, after V lost 3 bases and J lost 5 bases. The V gene's germline CDR1 is WNHNN and CDR2 SYGVQD (reference sequence). This CDR3 is built from 15 residues. Here the CDR3 reads CASSEGDRGGETQYF. The DNA for the CDR3 is TGCGCCAGCAGTGAAGGAGACAGGGGAGGCGAGACCCAGTACTTC.

CDR3 region: CAITGVNTEAFF. The CDR3 DNA follows: TGTGCCATAACCGGGGTGAACACTGAAGCTTTCTTT. The chain is built from TRBV10-3 and TRBJ1-1, with no clear D. Germline CDR1 reads ENHRY; CDR2 reads SYGVKD. Trimming pared 9 bases from V and 0 bases from J, leaving 8 bases between. This CDR3 region has 12 residues.

This chain connects TRBV4-1 to TRBJ1-1; TRBD1 aligns across 8 bases. Germline-derived CDR1 and CDR2 are MGHRA and YSYEKL. The length of the CDR3 is 16 residues. With V trimmed by 3 bases and J by 0 bases, 6 bases remained unmatched. CDR3 in amino acids: CASSQGGQGVNTEAFF. DNA for the CDR3: TGCGCCAGCAGCCAGGGTGGACAGGGCGTGAACACTGAAGCTTTCTTT.

This clone was detected a few times. This chain joins TRBV6-1 and TRBJ1-5, with D unresolved. The CDR3 consists of 15 residues. Germline CDR1 and CDR2: MNHNS and SASEGT. The ends were cut back, 7 bases at V and 0 bases at J, with 13 bases in the middle. This CDR3 is CASTQPGNSNQPQHF. Here the CDR3 DNA reads TGTGCCAGCACTCAGCCCGGGAATAGCAATCAGCCCCAGCATTTT.

The chain employs TRBV5-1 and TRBJ1-1, with 11 bases matching TRBD1. The J segment lost 5 bases and the V segment lost 5 bases, leaving 8 bases of the junction unmatched. Looked up from germline, CDR1 is SGHRS and CDR2 is YFSETQ. The CDR3 covers 15 residues. The CDR3 DNA sequence: TGCGCCAGCAGGGGGGACAGGGGGGTTGGGACTGAAGCTTTCTTT. Translating it yields CASRGDRGVGTEAFF. The entire variable domain, with the rest obtained from reference TRBV5-1 and TRBJ1-1, is as follows: KAGVTQTPRYLIKTRGQQVTLSCSPISGHRSVSWYQQTPGQGLQFLFEYFSETQRNKGNFPGRFSGRQFSNSRSEMNVSTLELGDSALYLCASRGDRGVGTEAFFGQGTRLTVV.

The CDR3 loop reads CASSFGRGHGNEQFF. In DNA form, the CDR3 reads TGTGCCAGCAGCTTCGGCAGGGGGCATGGGAATGAGCAGTTCTTC. V is TRBV13 and J is TRBJ2-1; 8 bases fit TRBD1. CDR1 is PRHDT, CDR2 FYEKMQ, per germline (reference sequence). This CDR3 has 15 amino acids. V lost 3 bases and J lost 7; bases outside the gene matches: 8.

The rearrangement links TRBV5-1 to TRBJ2-3, with TRBD1 matching 8 bases. The CDR3 extends over 17 amino acids. V shed 4 bases, J shed 4 bases, and the junction held 14 bases outside the gene matches. The germline V gene has CDR1 SGHRS and CDR2 YFSETQ. CDR3 nucleotides: TGCGCCAGCAGCCGCGCCGGACAGGGAGTTCCGGCAGATACGCAGTATTTT. It codes for CASSRAGQGVPADTQYF.

This rearrangement joins TRBV7-2 to TRBJ2-5, with 9 bases aligning to TRBD2. With V trimmed by 2 bases and J by 1 base, 8 bases remained unmatched. CDR1 and CDR2 (germline): SGHTA, FQGNSA. CDR3 length: 17 residues. DNA for the CDR3: TGTGCCAGCAGCTTAAGATCTGGTAGCGGGGGCCAAGAGACCCAGTACTTC. Translation: CASSLRSGSGGQETQYF.

The chain combines TRBV25-1 with TRBJ2-7; 9 bases map to TRBD2. Germline V gene lookup returns CDR1 MGHDK and CDR2 SYGVNS. The J segment lost 6 bases and the V segment lost 2 bases, leaving 8 bases of the junction unmatched. The CDR3 runs to 15 residues. CDR3 DNA sequence: TGTGCCAGCAGTGAAAGGGGCGGGGGGGCCGGCGAGCAGTACTTC. Its protein product is CASSERGGGAGEQYF.

The chain combines TRBV27 with TRBJ1-6, with 7 bases identical to TRBD1. Germline lookup yields CDR1 MNHEY and CDR2 SMNVEV (reference sequence). Trimming cost V 5 bases and J 8 bases; bases outside gene matches: 33. This CDR3 is built from 23 residues. CDR3 residues: CASSLFPGQRARGLLGDDSPLHF. The CDR3 nucleotides read TGTGCCAGCAGTCTCTTCCCGGGACAGCGTGCAAGGGGGTTATTGGGAGATGATTCACCCCTCCACTTT.

The J gene is TRBJ1-5, the V gene TRBV29-1; D possibly corresponds to TRBD1 (6 bases). The V gene lost 4 bases and the J gene lost 7 bases, with 11 bases spanning the gap. Per the germline V gene, CDR1 is SQVTM and CDR2 is ANQGSEA. The CDR3 contains 12 residues. The DNA for the CDR3 is TGCAGCGTTGGAACCACAGGGCAGCCCCAGCATTTT. It is translated as CSVGTTGQPQHF.

CDR3 sequence (DNA): TGTGCCAGCAGGTGGGGGGGGGAGACCCAGTACTTC. Its protein is CASRWGGETQYF. This chain connects TRBV11-2 to TRBJ2-5; 7 positions agree with TRBD2. Trimming took 6 bases from V and 5 from J; bases not matched to a gene: 3. This CDR3 has 12 residues. The germline V gene encodes CDR1 SGHAT and CDR2 FQNNGV.